Following are 28 T cell receptor beta chains from one sample sequenced in a study of T cell responses to AZD1222 COVID-19 vaccine. Clones were sequenced by immunoSEQ multiplex PCR, and TCRdb holds only the in-frame ones, with some missing. The sample has fewer than 250,000 clones, about 92% seen once; the top ten hold roughly 1.4%. The material sequenced was peripheral blood, taken on day 0 of AZD1222 vaccination. These receptors were obtained from an adult in good health.

The J gene is TRBJ2-3, the V gene TRBV15, with 13 nucleotides matching TRBD2. The germline gives CDR1 LNHNV, CDR2 YYDKDF (reference sequence). Trimming took 3 bases from V and 5 from J; bases not matched to a gene: 11. This CDR3 is built from 18 residues. The DNA of the CDR3 is TGTGCCACCAGCAGCGAGGTGGGGACTAGCGGGGTCAGAGATACGCAGTATTTT. Residues: CATSSEVGTSGVRDTQYF.

The chain links TRBV19 to TRBJ2-1; either TRBD1 or TRBD2 may supply D (5 bases each). The CDR3 covers 16 residues. Trimming pared 3 bases from V and 10 bases from J, leaving 22 bases between. Germline CDR1 and CDR2: LNHDA and SQIVND (reference sequence). The CDR3 protein is CASSIMKFGTRGEQFF. The CDR3 DNA is TGTGCCAGTAGTATTATGAAATTCGGGACCCGTGGGGAGCAGTTCTTC. The whole variable domain, remainder taken from reference TRBV19 and TRBJ2-1, is DGGITQSPKYLFRKEGQNVTLSCEQNLNHDAMYWYRQDPGQGLRLIYYSQIVNDFQKGDIAEGYSVSREKKESFPLTVTSAQKNPTAFYLCASSIMKFGTRGEQFFGPGTRLTVL.

The chain has TRBV6-2 or TRBV6-3 and TRBJ1-2, with TRBD1 as a possible D gene (5 bases). CDR1 is MNHEY, CDR2 SVGEGT, per germline. The CDR3 consists of 14 residues. V was pared by 7 bases and J by 10 bases, with 22 bases between. The CDR3 DNA reads TGTGCCAGCACCCCTGGGGGAGTACCTGCCTCCTACACCTTC. It encodes CASTPGGVPASYTF.

The CDR3 here is CASSQGQGAGQNEKLFF. The CDR3 DNA follows: TGTGCCAGCAGCCAGGGACAGGGGGCCGGCCAAAATGAAAAACTGTTTTTT. This chain uses TRBV3-1 (or the pseudogene TRBV3-2) with TRBJ1-4, with TRBD1 matching over 12 bases. V lost 3 bases to trimming and J lost 5 bases; unmatched junction nucleotides: 7. CDR3 size: 17 residues. The germline gives CDR1 LGHDT, CDR2 YNNKEL (reference sequence).

J is TRBJ2-5 and V is TRBV6-5; D possibly matches TRBD1 or TRBD2 (6 bases each). V dropped 7 bases and J dropped 4 bases, with 16 bases sitting between them. This CDR3 has 14 residues. Germline CDR1 and CDR2: MNHEY and SVGAGI. The CDR3, as DNA: TGTGCCAGCATTCGTTCCAGGGGAGGAGAGACCCAGTACTTC. This translates into CASIRSRGGETQYF.

V usage is TRBV19 and J usage is TRBJ2-2; TRBD2 agrees at 12 bases. CDR3 length: 17 residues. Germline V gives CDR1 LNHDA, CDR2 SQIVND (reference sequence). V was clipped by 7 bases and J by 8 bases; unmatched bases: 14. Here the CDR3 DNA reads TGTGCCAGTACCAAGGACCGGACTAGCGGGGTTCGAGGGGAGCTGTTTTTT. Translating gives CASTKDRTSGVRGELFF.

V is TRBV4-1 and J is TRBJ2-1; D ambiguous. The CDR3 totals 15 residues. The germline CDR1 and CDR2 sequences are MGHRA and YSYEKL. The V and J ends lost 3 bases and 4 bases respectively, with 13 bases between them. The CDR3 nucleotides read TGCGCCAGCAGCCAGGAAACTTCCCGTTACAATGAGCAGTTCTTC. It codes for CASSQETSRYNEQFF.

This clone was observed a few times. This chain connects TRBV7-8 to TRBJ1-5; D is possibly TRBD1 (6 bases). The CDR3 sequence is 13 residues long. Germline loops: CDR1 SGHVS, CDR2 FQNEAQ. The germline V and J ends were trimmed by 3 bases and 4 bases, with 7 bases remaining between them. CDR3 sequence reads: CASSLGANQPQHF. The CDR3 DNA reads as TGTGCCAGCAGCTTGGGGGCAAATCAGCCCCAGCATTTT. Drawing the rest from reference TRBV7-8 and TRBJ1-5, the complete variable domain is GAGVSQSPRYKVAKRGQDVALRCDPISGHVSLFWYQQALGQGPEFLTYFQNEAQLDKSGLPSDRFFAERPEGSVSTLKIQRTQQEDSAVYLCASSLGANQPQHFGDGTRLSIL.

The V and J genes are TRBV2 and TRBJ1-4, with D unclear. V was pared by 1 base and J by 6 bases, with 9 bases between. Per germline, CDR1 SNHLY and CDR2 FYNNEI. The CDR3 totals 14 residues. In DNA, the CDR3 is TGTGCCAGCAGTGAAGGGGCGGTATATGAAAAACTGTTTTTT. Translation: CASSEGAVYEKLFF.

CDR3 in amino acids: CASSPRVSGDTEAFF. The CDR3 nucleotides are TGTGCCAGCAGCCCGAGGGTGTCAGGGGACACTGAAGCTTTCTTT. The V gene is TRBV4-2, the J gene TRBJ1-1; D is perhaps TRBD1 (6 bases). CDR3 length: 15 residues. CDR1 is LGHNA, CDR2 YNFKEQ, per germline. V was trimmed by 4 bases and J by 3 bases, leaving 15 bases between them.

The chain is built from TRBV6-2 or TRBV6-3 and TRBJ2-7, with TRBD2 matching over 10 bases. Unmatched junction bases numbered 2, after V lost 4 bases and J lost 2 bases. Germline V gives CDR1 MNHEY, CDR2 SVGEGT. The CDR3 totals 14 residues. The CDR3 region is CASSLAGGPYEQYF. CDR3 DNA sequence: TGTGCCAGCAGTTTAGCGGGGGGACCCTACGAGCAGTACTTC.

The chain recombines TRBV5-1 with TRBJ1-1; D is perhaps TRBD1 (6 bases). CDR3 length equals 15 residues. Trimming took 5 bases from V and 0 from J, leaving 14 bases between them. Germline values: CDR1 SGHRS, CDR2 YFSETQ. Here the CDR3 DNA reads TGCGCCAGCAGTTCACAGGGAGGGATGAACACTGAAGCTTTCTTT. Translated, it gives CASSSQGGMNTEAFF. The full variable domain, completed using reference TRBV5-1 and TRBJ1-1, is KAGVTQTPRYLIKTRGQQVTLSCSPISGHRSVSWYQQTPGQGLQFLFEYFSETQRNKGNFPGRFSGRQFSNSRSEMNVSTLELGDSALYLCASSSQGGMNTEAFFGQGTRLTVV.

The chain is built from TRBV4-1 and TRBJ1-5; D is unclear. Looked up from germline, CDR1 is MGHRA and CDR2 is YSYEKL. The CDR3 runs to 15 residues. Trimming stripped 2 bases from V and 0 bases from J, with 8 bases between. The CDR3 sequence is CASSQLWGSNQPQHF. In DNA, the CDR3 is TGCGCCAGCAGCCAATTATGGGGTAGCAATCAGCCCCAGCATTTT.

This clone was seen more than once but under ten times. V is TRBV6-5 and J is TRBJ1-2, with D maybe TRBD1 (6 bases). CDR1 is MNHEY and CDR2 is SVGAGI in the germline V gene. V was pared by 7 bases and J by 5 bases, with 8 bases between. The CDR3 has 11 residues. The CDR3 protein is CASTQGYGYTF. CDR3 DNA sequence: TGTGCCAGCACTCAGGGGTATGGCTACACCTTC.

The rearrangement uses TRBV28 and TRBJ2-1, with D possibly TRBD2 on 5 matching bases. V lost 1 base and J lost 2, with 9 bases in between. Germline values: CDR1 MDHEN, CDR2 SYDVKM. This CDR3 region has 15 residues. CDR3 sequence (DNA): TGTGCCAGCAGTTTATTGGCGGGTCCCTACAATGAGCAGTTCTTC. It yields the protein CASSLLAGPYNEQFF.

V and J are TRBV3-1 (or the pseudogene TRBV3-2) and TRBJ1-2; no clear D. Germline V lookup: CDR1 LGHDT, CDR2 YNNKEL (reference sequence). This CDR3 has 14 residues. The germline V and J ends were trimmed by 3 bases and 3 bases, with 11 bases remaining between them. The CDR3 DNA reads TGTGCCAGCAGCCAGGCCGGGCGCCACTATGGCTACACCTTC. Its protein is CASSQAGRHYGYTF.

The J gene is TRBJ1-5, the V gene TRBV15; no clear D. Trimming took 0 bases from V and 2 from J, leaving 11 bases between them. The CDR3 totals 16 residues. The germline gives CDR1 LNHNV, CDR2 YYDKDF (reference sequence). CDR3 amino acids: CATSRERALGNQPQHF. CDR3 DNA sequence: TGTGCCACCAGCAGAGAAAGGGCCTTGGGCAATCAGCCCCAGCATTTT. The variable domain in full, with the rest retrieved from reference TRBV15 and TRBJ1-5, is DAMVIQNPRYQVTQFGKPVTLSCSQTLNHNVMYWYQQKSSQAPKLLFHYYDKDFNNEADTPDNFQSRRPNTSFCFLDIRSPGLGDTAMYLCATSRERALGNQPQHFGDGTRLSIL.

This clone was recorded once. The gene calls are TRBV7-6 and TRBJ1-2; 8 positions agree with TRBD1. CDR3 length: 16 residues. V trimming: 1 base; J trimming: 4 bases; junction bases outside the gene matches: 8. Germline values: CDR1 SGHVS, CDR2 FNYEAQ. The CDR3 DNA reads as TGTGCCAGCAGCTTAGGGGGGGACAGGCCATTCTATGGCTACACCTTC. Its translation: CASSLGGDRPFYGYTF.

This chain connects TRBV7-3 to TRBJ2-2; 7 bases agree with TRBD2. The trim removed 2 bases at V and 6 bases at J, leaving 6 bases unmatched. The CDR3 spans 15 residues. In germline, CDR1 is SGHTA, CDR2 FQGTGA. CDR3 region: CASSLGLGKAGELFF. The CDR3 DNA reads TGTGCCAGCAGCTTAGGACTAGGAAAGGCCGGGGAGCTGTTTTTT.

The chain carries TRBV2 and TRBJ2-2, with D perhaps being TRBD1 or TRBD2 (5 bases each). Trimming removed 8 bases at V and 6 bases at J, with 10 bases between. The CDR3 sequence is 12 residues long. From germline, CDR1 is SNHLY and CDR2 FYNNEI. CDR3 DNA: TGTGCCAGCGCTTGGGGGTCCGGGGAGCTGTTTTTT. Its translation: CASAWGSGELFF.

CDR3 loop: CASSLLQGNYGYTF. The CDR3 DNA reads TGTGCCAGCAGTCTACTACAGGGGAACTATGGCTACACCTTC. The chain combines TRBV6-5 with TRBJ1-2, with 7 bases that match TRBD1. Germline V CDR1 and CDR2: MNHEY, SVGAGI. The CDR3 is made up of 14 amino acids. J was trimmed by 2 bases and V by 5 bases; bases with no gene match: 5.

V gene TRBV7-3 combines with J gene TRBJ1-1, with no clear D. Germline CDR1 SGHTA, CDR2 FQGTGA. V was cut by 5 bases and J by 1 base, with 8 bases left in between. The CDR3 is made up of 13 amino acids. CDR3 coding DNA: TGTGCCAGCAGCCTACAAGAGAACACTGAAGCTTTCTTT. It yields the protein CASSLQENTEAFF.

The rearrangement joins TRBV13 to TRBJ2-7, with 10 bases aligning to TRBD2. The CDR3 is 15 residues long. CDR1 is PRHDT, CDR2 FYEKMQ, per germline (reference sequence). V shed 5 bases, J shed 4 bases, and the junction held 8 bases outside the gene matches. The CDR3 DNA is TGTGCCAGCAGCCCGAGGACTAGCGGCCTGTACGAGCAGTACTTC. Its protein is CASSPRTSGLYEQYF.

This clone appeared a single time. The sample carries other DNA sequences with the same CDR3. The chain recombines TRBV2 with TRBJ2-1; 10 nucleotides match TRBD2. Germline loops: CDR1 SNHLY, CDR2 FYNNEI. With V trimmed by 6 bases and J by 4 bases, 6 bases remained unmatched. The CDR3 runs to 15 residues. CDR3 in amino acids: CASSERGGPYNEQFF. The CDR3 coding sequence is TGTGCCAGCAGCGAGCGGGGGGGCCCTTACAATGAGCAGTTCTTC.

This clone was recorded only once. The chain carries TRBV10-1 and TRBJ1-1; D remains unclear. Looked up from germline, CDR1 is WNHNN and CDR2 is SYGVQD (reference sequence). The CDR3 consists of 12 residues. V was pared by 5 bases and J by 5 bases, with 9 bases between. The CDR3 here is CASSPGVTEAFF. The CDR3 DNA follows: TGCGCCAGCAGTCCCGGGGTAACTGAAGCTTTCTTT.

V is TRBV12-3 or TRBV12-4 and J is TRBJ1-4; 7 nucleotides line up with TRBD1. Trimming cost V 6 bases and J 14 bases; bases outside gene matches: 6. The CDR3 contains 11 residues. The chain's CDR3 is CASSVQGGLFF. In DNA, the CDR3 is TGTGCCAGCAGCGTTCAGGGGGGCCTGTTTTTT.

This chain joins TRBV18 and TRBJ1-1, with D unresolved. Germline V CDR1 and CDR2: KGHSH, LQKENI. The CDR3 extends over 13 amino acids. Trimming took off 3 bases at V and 9 bases at J, with 14 bases between the two ends. In nucleotides, the CDR3 is TGTGCCAGCTCACCCCCTTCGGCAGCCAAAGCTTTCTTT. Translating gives CASSPPSAAKAFF.

The chain has TRBV6-5 and TRBJ2-7; D perhaps matches TRBD2 (5 bases). The CDR3 runs to 15 residues. Germline values: CDR1 MNHEY, CDR2 SVGAGI. V was cut by 0 bases and J by 2 bases, with 11 bases left in between. In nucleotides, the CDR3 is TGTGCCAGCAGTTACTCCCCGGGAAGGACCTACGAGCAGTACTTC. This sequence encodes CASSYSPGRTYEQYF.